These T cell receptor beta chains were read from a single sample in a study of blood T cell repertoires in COVID-19. Data came from immunoSEQ multiplex PCR; TCRdb stores just in-frame clones and leaves some out. The table shows 72,000 or so clones, with around 86% occurring only once. The source material was peripheral blood. These receptors came from a woman aged 55-70 years with acute or convalescent COVID-19. The CDR3 runs from the conserved cysteine through the conserved F or W. D genes are given only for firm matches. Size values are once, few and many counts, or a class for expanded clones, and some rows have none.

abundance | j_gene | v_gene | d_gene | CDR3aa | CDR3nt
. | TRBJ1-6 | TRBV9 | . | CASSVGLTNSPLHF | TGTGCCAGCAGCGTGGGACTGACTAATTCACCCCTCCACTTT
once | TRBJ2-7 | TRBV27 | TRBD2 | CASSLDGRTYEQYF | TGTGCCAGCAGTTTAGACGGGAGGACCTACGAGCAGTACTTC
. | TRBJ2-3 | TRBV19 | TRBD2 | CASSIQLAGVTDTQYF | TGTGCCAGTAGTATCCAACTAGCGGGGGTAACAGATACGCAGTATTTT
. | TRBJ2-5 | TRBV29-1 | . | CSVEVADKGTQYF | TGCAGCGTTGAAGTGGCTGACAAAGGGACCCAGTACTTC
. | TRBJ2-3 | TRBV24-1 | TRBD1 | CATSPGQGPTDTQYF | TGTGCCACCAGCCCTGGACAGGGTCCCACAGATACGCAGTATTTT
. | TRBJ1-1 | TRBV7-2 | . | CASSSLGQSTEAFF | TGTGCCAGCAGCTCACTCGGACAGTCCACTGAAGCTTTCTTT
few | TRBJ2-1 | TRBV4-1 | TRBD1 | CASSLRGTGINNEQFF | TGCGCCAGCAGCCTCAGGGGGACAGGGATAAACAATGAGCAGTTCTTC
. | TRBJ1-2 | TRBV20-1 | . | CSASPGYGYTF | TGCAGTGCTAGTCCCGGCTATGGCTACACCTTC
. | TRBJ1-3 | TRBV6-5 | . | CASSYEGSGNTIYF | TGTGCCAGCAGTTACGAGGGCTCTGGAAACACCATATATTTT
few | TRBJ1-4 | TRBV4-1 | TRBD1 | CASSQADRDHEKLFF | TGCGCCAGCAGCCAAGCCGACAGGGATCATGAAAAACTGTTTTTT
. | TRBJ1-4 | TRBV5-5 | . | CASSLWGDEKLFF | TGTGCCAGCAGCTTATGGGGAGATGAAAAACTGTTTTTT
. | TRBJ1-5 | TRBV27 | . | CASRNGRNQPQHF | TGTGCCAGCAGGAATGGGCGCAATCAGCCCCAGCATTTT
once | TRBJ1-6 | TRBV9 | . | CASSVEVGSNSPLHF | TGTGCCAGCAGCGTAGAGGTCGGGTCGAATTCACCCCTCCACTTT
. | TRBJ2-3 | TRBV25-1 | . | CASSELPTTRDTQYF | TGTGCCAGCAGTGAACTCCCCACGACACGAGATACGCAGTATTTT
. | TRBJ1-1 | TRBV14 | . | CASSPARGVYTEAFF | TGTGCCAGCAGCCCCGCGCGCGGGGTATACACTGAAGCTTTCTTT
. | TRBJ1-6 | TRBV5-1 | . | CASSAVRTADNSPLHF | TGCGCCAGCAGCGCAGTACGGACAGCAGATAATTCACCCCTCCACTTT